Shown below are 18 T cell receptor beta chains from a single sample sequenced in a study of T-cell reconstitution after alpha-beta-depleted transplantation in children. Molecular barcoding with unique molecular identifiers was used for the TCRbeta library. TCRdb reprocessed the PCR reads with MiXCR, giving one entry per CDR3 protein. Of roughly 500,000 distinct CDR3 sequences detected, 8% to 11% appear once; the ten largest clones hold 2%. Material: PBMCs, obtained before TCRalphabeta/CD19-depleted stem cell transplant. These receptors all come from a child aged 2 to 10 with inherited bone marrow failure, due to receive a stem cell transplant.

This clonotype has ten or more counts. As DNA, the CDR3 is TGTGCCAGCAGAGAGGCTAGCACGTACGAGCAGTACTTC. It yields the protein CASREASTYEQYF. The chain uses TRBV12-3 or TRBV12-4 and TRBJ2-7; weak D call: TRBD2 (5 bases). V lost 6 bases to trimming and J lost 4 bases, with 13 bases between them. The CDR3 runs to 13 residues.

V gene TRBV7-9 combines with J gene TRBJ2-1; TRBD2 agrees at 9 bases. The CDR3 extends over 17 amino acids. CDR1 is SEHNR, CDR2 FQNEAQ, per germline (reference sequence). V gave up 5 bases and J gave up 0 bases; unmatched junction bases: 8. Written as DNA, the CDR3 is TGTGCCAGCAGCCCTCCTAGCGGGGAGAGCTCCTACAATGAGCAGTTCTTC. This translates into CASSPPSGESSYNEQFF.

CDR3 sequence reads: CSANPGHTGTKETQYF. CDR3 DNA sequence: TGCAGTGCTAATCCGGGGCACACAGGGACGAAAGAGACCCAGTACTTC. The chain joins TRBV20-1 to TRBJ2-5, with D perhaps matching TRBD1 (6 bases). V lost 4 bases, J lost 3 bases, and 21 bases lay in between. Germline lookup yields CDR1 DFQATT and CDR2 SNEGSKA (reference sequence). The CDR3 sequence is 16 residues long.

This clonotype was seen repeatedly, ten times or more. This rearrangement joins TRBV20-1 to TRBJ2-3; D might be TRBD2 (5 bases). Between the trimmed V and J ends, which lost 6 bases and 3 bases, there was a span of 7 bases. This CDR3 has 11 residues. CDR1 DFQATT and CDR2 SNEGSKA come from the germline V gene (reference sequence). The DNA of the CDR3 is TGCAGTGCCCGGGATACAGATACGCAGTATTTT. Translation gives CSARDTDTQYF.

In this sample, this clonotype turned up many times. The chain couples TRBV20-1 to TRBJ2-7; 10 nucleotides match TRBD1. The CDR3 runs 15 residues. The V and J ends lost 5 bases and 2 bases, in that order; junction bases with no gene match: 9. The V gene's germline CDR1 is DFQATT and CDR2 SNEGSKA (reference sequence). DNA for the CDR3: TGCAGTGCTGCCATTTCCGGGACAGGGGCCTACGAGCAGTACTTC. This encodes CSAAISGTGAYEQYF.

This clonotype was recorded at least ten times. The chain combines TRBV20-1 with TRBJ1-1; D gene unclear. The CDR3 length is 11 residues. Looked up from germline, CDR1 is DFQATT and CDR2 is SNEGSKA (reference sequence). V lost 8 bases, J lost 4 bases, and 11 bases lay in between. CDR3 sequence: CSSYRGTEAFF. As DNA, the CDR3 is TGCAGTTCCTACCGGGGCACTGAAGCTTTCTTT.

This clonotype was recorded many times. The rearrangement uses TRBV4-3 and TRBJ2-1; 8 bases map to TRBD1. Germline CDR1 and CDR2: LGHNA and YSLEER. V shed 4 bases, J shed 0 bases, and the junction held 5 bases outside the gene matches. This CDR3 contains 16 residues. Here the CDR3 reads CASSLRQGSSYNEQFF. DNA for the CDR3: TGCGCCAGCAGCCTCCGACAGGGGAGCTCCTACAATGAGCAGTTCTTC.

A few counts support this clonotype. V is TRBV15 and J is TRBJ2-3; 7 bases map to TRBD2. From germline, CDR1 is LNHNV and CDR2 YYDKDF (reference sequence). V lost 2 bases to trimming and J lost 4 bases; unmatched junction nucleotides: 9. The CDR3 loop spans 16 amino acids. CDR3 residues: CATSRSSGTGSDTQYF. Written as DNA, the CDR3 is TGTGCCACCAGCAGATCGAGCGGGACTGGATCAGATACGCAGTATTTT.

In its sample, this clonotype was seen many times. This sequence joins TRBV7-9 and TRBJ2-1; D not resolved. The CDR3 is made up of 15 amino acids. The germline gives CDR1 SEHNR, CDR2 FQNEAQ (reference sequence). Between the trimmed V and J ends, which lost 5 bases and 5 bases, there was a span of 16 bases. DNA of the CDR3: TGTGCCAGCAGCGGCATAGAAGTTGCCCACAATGAGCAGTTCTTC. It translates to CASSGIEVAHNEQFF. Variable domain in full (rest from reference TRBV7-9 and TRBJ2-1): DTGVSQNPRHKITKRGQNVTFRCDPISEHNRLYWYRQTLGQGPEFLTYFQNEAQLEKSRLLSDRFSAERPKGSFSTLEIQRTEQGDSAMYLCASSGIEVAHNEQFFGPGTRLTVL.

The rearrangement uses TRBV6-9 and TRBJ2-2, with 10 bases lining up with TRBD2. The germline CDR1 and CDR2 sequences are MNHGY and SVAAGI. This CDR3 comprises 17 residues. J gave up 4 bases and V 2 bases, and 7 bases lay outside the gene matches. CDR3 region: CASSYPLAGEFTGELFF. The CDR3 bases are TGTGCCAGCAGTTATCCCCTAGCGGGAGAGTTCACCGGGGAGCTGTTTTTT.

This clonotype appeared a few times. In DNA form, the CDR3 reads TGTGCCAGCAGTCCCACCAGGGGCCCTTCACCCCTCCACTTT. Protein: CASSPTRGPSPLHF. The chain has TRBV27 and TRBJ1-6, with D possibly being TRBD1 (6 bases). Germline V gene data show CDR1 as MNHEY and CDR2 as SMNVEV (reference sequence). Trimming cost V 5 bases and J 9 bases, with 14 bases left between them. The CDR3 has 14 residues.

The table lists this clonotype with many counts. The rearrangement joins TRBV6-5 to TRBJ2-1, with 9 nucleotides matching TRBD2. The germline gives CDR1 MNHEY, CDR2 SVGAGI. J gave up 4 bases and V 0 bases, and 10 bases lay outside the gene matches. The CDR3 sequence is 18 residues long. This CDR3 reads CASSYSSGLAGTYNEQFF. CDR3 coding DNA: TGTGCCAGCAGTTACTCCTCCGGGCTAGCGGGAACATACAATGAGCAGTTCTTC.

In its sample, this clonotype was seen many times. CDR3 protein: CSARETGAGETQYF. The DNA of the CDR3 is TGCAGTGCTAGAGAGACAGGGGCGGGCGAGACCCAGTACTTC. This sequence joins TRBV20-1 and TRBJ2-5; 8 bases map to TRBD1. The CDR3 sequence is 14 residues long. CDR1 and CDR2 (germline): DFQATT, SNEGSKA (reference sequence). Trimming at V came to 0 bases and at J to 5 bases, leaving 5 bases not matched to a gene.

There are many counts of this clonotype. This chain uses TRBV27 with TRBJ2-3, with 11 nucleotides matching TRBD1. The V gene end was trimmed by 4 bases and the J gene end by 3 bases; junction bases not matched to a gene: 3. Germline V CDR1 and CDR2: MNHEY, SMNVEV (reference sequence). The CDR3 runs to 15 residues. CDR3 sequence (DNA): TGTGCCAGCAGTTGGACAGGGGGCGGGACAGATACGCAGTATTTT. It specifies CASSWTGGGTDTQYF.

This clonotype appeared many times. CDR3 loop: CASSISSVTNQPQHF. The CDR3 nucleotides read TGTGCCAGTAGTATTTCGAGCGTTACCAATCAGCCCCAGCATTTT. The genes are TRBV19 and TRBJ1-5; no clear D gene. Germline V gene data show CDR1 as LNHDA and CDR2 as SQIVND (reference sequence). CDR3 length: 15 residues. V gave up 3 bases and J gave up 3 bases, with 12 bases separating them.

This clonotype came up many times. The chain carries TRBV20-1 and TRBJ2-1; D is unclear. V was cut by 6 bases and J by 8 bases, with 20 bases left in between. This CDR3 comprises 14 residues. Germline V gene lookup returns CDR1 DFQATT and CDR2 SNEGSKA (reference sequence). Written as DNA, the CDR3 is TGCAGTGCCCACGACCAGCGTCGACCCCATGAGCAGTTCTTC. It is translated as CSAHDQRRPHEQFF.

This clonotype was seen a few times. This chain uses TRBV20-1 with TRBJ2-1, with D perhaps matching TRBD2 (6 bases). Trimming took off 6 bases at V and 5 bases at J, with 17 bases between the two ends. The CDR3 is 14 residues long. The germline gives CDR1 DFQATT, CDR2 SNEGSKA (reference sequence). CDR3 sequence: CSAHRDFANNEQFF. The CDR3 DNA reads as TGCAGTGCCCACCGGGACTTCGCTAACAATGAGCAGTTCTTC.

DNA for the CDR3: TGCGCCAGCAGTCAATCTCGGAACAGCGGGAAGGCTGGGGCCAACGTCCTGACTTTC. Translated: CASSQSRNSGKAGANVLTF. V gene TRBV23-1 combines with J gene TRBJ2-6; 7 bases align to TRBD2. TRBV23-1 carries the ORF label, with uncertain function. The CDR3 totals 19 residues. Trimming cost V 0 bases and J 2 bases; bases outside gene matches: 10.